Sequencing of this TCR beta chain was carried out in a study of identical twins. General study results and limits: Among monozygotic twins, out-of-frame TCR alpha sharing exceeded what models predicted.

Through template switching, a universal primer site was introduced, and the cDNA contained unique molecular identifiers. A single record per CDR3 protein comes from TCRdb applying MiXCR to the 5' RACE reads. The sample lists 450,000 or so distinct CDR3 sequences, around 20% occurring once. This clonotype was counted ten times or more. As yet, its antigen is unknown. Healthy Caucasians were all of the donors. The source is a man over 45 in good health. Sequences were obtained from naive T cells sorted from blood.

The CDR3 sequence is CASTPPGLAGVVKNIQYF. The CDR3 region has the DNA TGTGCCAGTACTCCCCCGGGACTAGCGGGAGTGGTCAAAAACATTCAGTACTTC. The chain combines TRBV19 with TRBJ2-4, with TRBD2 matching over 14 bases. The CDR3 is 18 amino acids. After removal of 7 bases from V and 3 bases from J, the junction contained 11 bases not matched to a gene. Germline V gene lookup returns CDR1 LNHDA and CDR2 SQIVND (reference sequence).